A single sample is the source of the 4 T cell receptor beta chains below, sequenced in a study of blood T cells in healthy people across ages. Through a sample-barcoded 5' primer and a J-beta primer mix, a second PCR was run for 7 to 11 cycles. TCRdb re-derived calls from the 5' RACE reads in MiXCR, one entry per CDR3 protein. The sample has about 1.8 million distinct CDR3 sequences, around half seen once. Material: blood. These receptor sequences come from a woman aged 40 to 55 in good health.

Turning to this clonotype: Since a much larger clone is just one base distant, this may be a read error. No DNA is shown, since the ends of the CDR3 on it are uncertain; the CDR3 is the one TCRdb lists. The chain uses TRBV7-9 and TRBJ1-2. The germline CDR1 and CDR2 sequences are SEHNR and FQNEAQ (reference sequence). Including both end residues, the CDR3 is 14 amino acids long. The CDR3 is CATIPFTENYGCTF.

V and J are TRBV5-1 and TRBJ2-7; D perhaps matches TRBD1 (5 bases). CDR1 is SGHRS, CDR2 YFSETQ, per germline. Between the trimmed V and J ends, which lost 3 bases and 5 bases, there was a span of 12 bases. The CDR3 sequence is 13 residues long. CDR3 sequence reads: CASSWGPGNEQYF. CDR3 sequence (DNA): TGCGCCAGCAGCTGGGGCCCCGGAAACGAGCAGTACTTC. Drawing the rest from reference TRBV5-1 and TRBJ2-7, the complete variable domain is KAGVTQTPRYLIKTRGQQVTLSCSPISGHRSVSWYQQTPGQGLQFLFEYFSETQRNKGNFPGRFSGRQFSNSRSEMNVSTLELGDSALYLCASSWGPGNEQYFGPGTRLTVT.

The rearrangement links TRBV12-3 or TRBV12-4 to TRBJ1-6, with 8 bases lining up with TRBD1. The CDR3 runs to 15 residues. V lost 3 bases and J lost 7; bases outside the gene matches: 5. DNA for the CDR3: TGTGCCAGCAGTTTGGGGCAGGGGGCCAATTCACCCCTCCACTTT. Translating gives CASSLGQGANSPLHF.

CDR3 protein: CASSEPLQTQYF. The DNA of the CDR3 is TGCGCCAGCAGTGAGCCCTTGCAGACCCAGTACTTC. The chain couples TRBV10-2 to TRBJ2-5; D unclear. This CDR3 has 12 residues. The V gene lost 2 bases and the J gene lost 6 bases, with 7 bases spanning the gap. Germline CDR1 WSHSY, CDR2 SAAADI.